This T cell receptor beta chain is from a study of T cell repertoires in cytomegalovirus infection. The overall study: The authors used CMV epitopes that were HLA-C-restricted (recently identified) and HLA-B-restricted (well studied). Both CMV infection and a matching HLA type were indicated by public TCR beta signatures. General study points: Cumulated frequencies of public TCR beta families served to identify carriers of CMV plus the relevant HLA. Clonotype analysis showed dominance of the ex vivo response by HLA-C-restricted CMV-specific TCR beta clonotypes.

As for this clonotype: Its antigen is undetermined.

CDR1 DFQATT and CDR2 SNEGSKA come from the germline V gene (reference sequence). V was pared by 1 base and J by 0 bases, with 13 bases between. The length of the CDR3 is 16 residues. TCRdb ran MiXCR on the reads and lists one entry per CDR3 protein. This sample has around 540,000 distinct CDR3 sequences, with more than 30% found just once. The sample in question was cultured PBMCs, obtained from culture after CMV antigen stimulation. The rearrangement uses TRBV20-1 and TRBJ2-1; D is ambiguous. The TCR originated in a human donor in good health (CMV status not recorded). Some clones in this sample may be carry-over from other donors' samples. The CDR3 coding sequence is TGCAGTGCTAGAGTTGTTGCCCCCTCCTCCTACAATGAGCAGTTCTTC. Amino acid sequence: CSARVVAPSSYNEQFF.